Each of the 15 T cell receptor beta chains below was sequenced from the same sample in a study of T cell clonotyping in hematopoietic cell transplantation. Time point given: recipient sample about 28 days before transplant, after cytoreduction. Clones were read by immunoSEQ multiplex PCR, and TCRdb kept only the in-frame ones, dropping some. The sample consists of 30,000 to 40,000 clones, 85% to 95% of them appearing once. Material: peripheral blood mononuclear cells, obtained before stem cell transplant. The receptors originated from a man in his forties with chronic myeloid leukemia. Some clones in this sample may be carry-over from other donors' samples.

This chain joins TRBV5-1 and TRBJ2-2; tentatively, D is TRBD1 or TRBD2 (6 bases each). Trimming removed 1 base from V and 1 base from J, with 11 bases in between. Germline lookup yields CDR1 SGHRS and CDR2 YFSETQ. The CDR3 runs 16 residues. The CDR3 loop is CASSLLEGGNTGELFF. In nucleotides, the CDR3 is TGCGCCAGCAGCTTGTTGGAGGGGGGGAACACCGGGGAGCTGTTTTTT. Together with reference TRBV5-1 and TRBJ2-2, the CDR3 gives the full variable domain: KAGVTQTPRYLIKTRGQQVTLSCSPISGHRSVSWYQQTPGQGLQFLFEYFSETQRNKGNFPGRFSGRQFSNSRSEMNVSTLELGDSALYLCASSLLEGGNTGELFFGEGSRLTVL.

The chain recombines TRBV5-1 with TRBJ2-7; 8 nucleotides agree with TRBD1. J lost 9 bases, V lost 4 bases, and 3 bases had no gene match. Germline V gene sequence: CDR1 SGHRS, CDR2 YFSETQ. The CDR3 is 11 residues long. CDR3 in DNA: TGCGCCAGCAGCCTGACAGGGGTGCAGTACTTC. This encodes CASSLTGVQYF. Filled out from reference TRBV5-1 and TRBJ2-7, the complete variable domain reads KAGVTQTPRYLIKTRGQQVTLSCSPISGHRSVSWYQQTPGQGLQFLFEYFSETQRNKGNFPGRFSGRQFSNSRSEMNVSTLELGDSALYLCASSLTGVQYFGPGTRLTVT.

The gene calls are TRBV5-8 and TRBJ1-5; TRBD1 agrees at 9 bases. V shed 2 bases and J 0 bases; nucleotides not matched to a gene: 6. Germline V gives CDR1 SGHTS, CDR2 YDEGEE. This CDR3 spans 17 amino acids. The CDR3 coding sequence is TGTGCCAGCAGCTTCCGGGACAGGGTTGATAGCAATCAGCCCCAGCATTTT. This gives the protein CASSFRDRVDSNQPQHF.

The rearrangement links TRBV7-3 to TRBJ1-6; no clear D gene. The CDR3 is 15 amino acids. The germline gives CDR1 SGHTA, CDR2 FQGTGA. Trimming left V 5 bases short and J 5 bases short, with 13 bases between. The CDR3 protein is CASSALGRDNSPLHF. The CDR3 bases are TGTGCCAGCAGCGCCCTAGGACGGGATAATTCACCCCTCCACTTT.

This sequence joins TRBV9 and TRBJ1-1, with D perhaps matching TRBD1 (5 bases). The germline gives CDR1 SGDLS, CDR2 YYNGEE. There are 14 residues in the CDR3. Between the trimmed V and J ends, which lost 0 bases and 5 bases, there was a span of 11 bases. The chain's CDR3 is CASSVGAGRTEAFF. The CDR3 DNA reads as TGTGCCAGCAGCGTAGGGGCAGGGAGGACTGAAGCTTTCTTT.

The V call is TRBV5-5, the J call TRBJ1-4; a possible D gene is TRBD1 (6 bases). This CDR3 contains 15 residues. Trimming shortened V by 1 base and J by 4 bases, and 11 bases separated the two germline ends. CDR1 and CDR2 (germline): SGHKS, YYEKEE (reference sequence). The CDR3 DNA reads TGTGCCAGCAGCTTGCCGGGGGCCTTTAATGAAAAACTGTTTTTT. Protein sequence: CASSLPGAFNEKLFF.

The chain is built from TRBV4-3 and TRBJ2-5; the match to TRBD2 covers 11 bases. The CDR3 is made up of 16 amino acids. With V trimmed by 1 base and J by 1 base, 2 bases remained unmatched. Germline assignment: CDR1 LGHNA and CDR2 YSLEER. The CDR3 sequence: CASSQGTSGGQETQYF. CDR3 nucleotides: TGCGCCAGCAGCCAAGGAACTAGCGGGGGCCAAGAGACCCAGTACTTC.

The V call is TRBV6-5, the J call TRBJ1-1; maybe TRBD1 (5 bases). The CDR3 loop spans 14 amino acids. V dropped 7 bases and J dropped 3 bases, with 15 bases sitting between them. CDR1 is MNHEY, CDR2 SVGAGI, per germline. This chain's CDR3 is CASTRSVGHTEAFF. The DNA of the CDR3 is TGTGCCAGCACCAGGAGTGTGGGGCACACTGAAGCTTTCTTT.

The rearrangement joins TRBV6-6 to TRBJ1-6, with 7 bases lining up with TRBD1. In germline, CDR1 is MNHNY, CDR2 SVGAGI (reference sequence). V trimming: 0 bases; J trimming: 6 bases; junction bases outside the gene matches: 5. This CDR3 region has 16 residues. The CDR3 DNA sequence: TGTGCCAGCAGTTACTCCAACAGGGGTGGTAATTCACCCCTCCACTTT. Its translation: CASSYSNRGGNSPLHF.

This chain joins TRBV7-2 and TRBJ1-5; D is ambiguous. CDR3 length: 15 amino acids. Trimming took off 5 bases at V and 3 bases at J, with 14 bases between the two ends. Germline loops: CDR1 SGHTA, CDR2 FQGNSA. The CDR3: CASSPGLYTNQPQHF. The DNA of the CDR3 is TGTGCCAGCAGCCCTGGGCTTTATACCAATCAGCCCCAGCATTTT.

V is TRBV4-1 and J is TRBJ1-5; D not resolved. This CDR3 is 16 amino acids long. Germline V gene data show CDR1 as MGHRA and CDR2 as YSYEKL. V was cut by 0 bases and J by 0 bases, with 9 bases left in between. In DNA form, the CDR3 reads TGCGCCAGCAGCCAAGATTCGCAAAATAGCAATCAGCCCCAGCATTTT. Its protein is CASSQDSQNSNQPQHF.

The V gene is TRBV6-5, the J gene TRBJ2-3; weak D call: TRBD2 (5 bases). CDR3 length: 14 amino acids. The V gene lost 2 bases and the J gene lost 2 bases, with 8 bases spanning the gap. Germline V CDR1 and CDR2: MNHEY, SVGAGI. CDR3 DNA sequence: TGTGCCAGCAGTTACGAGGGAGCCACAGATACGCAGTATTTT. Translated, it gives CASSYEGATDTQYF.

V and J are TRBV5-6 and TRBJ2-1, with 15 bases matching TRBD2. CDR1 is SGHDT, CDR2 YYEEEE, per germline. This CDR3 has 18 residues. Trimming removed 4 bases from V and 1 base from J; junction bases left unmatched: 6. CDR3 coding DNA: TGTGCCAGCAGCAGGGGACTAGCGGGGGGCCTATCCTACAATGAGCAGTTCTTC. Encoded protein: CASSRGLAGGLSYNEQFF.

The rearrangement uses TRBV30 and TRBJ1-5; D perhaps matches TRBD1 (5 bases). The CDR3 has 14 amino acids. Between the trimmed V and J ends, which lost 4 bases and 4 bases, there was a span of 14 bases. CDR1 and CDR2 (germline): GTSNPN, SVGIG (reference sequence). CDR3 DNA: TGTGCCTGGAATGCGGTGACAGATAATCAGCCCCAGCATTTT. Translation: CAWNAVTDNQPQHF.

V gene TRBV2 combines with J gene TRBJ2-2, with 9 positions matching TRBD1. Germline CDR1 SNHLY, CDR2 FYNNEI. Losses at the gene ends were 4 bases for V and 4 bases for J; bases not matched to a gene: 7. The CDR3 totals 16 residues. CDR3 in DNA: TGTGCCAGCAGTGTTCGACAGGGGGTGAGCACCGGGGAGCTGTTTTTT. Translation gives CASSVRQGVSTGELFF.